The clone carrying this T cell receptor (beta chain) was counted between two and nine times. Germline values: CDR1 MNHEY, CDR2 SMNVEV (reference sequence). V was shortened by 3 bases and J by 4 bases, with 10 bases between the two germline ends. CDR3 length: 13 residues. The record originates from a study of blood T cell repertoires in COVID-19. Using immunoSEQ multiplex PCR, the repertoire was profiled, and TCRdb retains in-frame clones only, with some absent. The table has over 200,000 clones, about 85% seen once. V gene TRBV27 combines with J gene TRBJ2-7, with a tentative D call TRBD2 (6 bases). The sequenced sample was PBMCs or T cells enriched from blood (not recorded which). The receptor comes from a man aged 25 to 40 who had recovered from COVID-19. The CDR3 loop is CASSLGSGYEQYF. The DNA of the CDR3 is TGTGCCAGCAGTTTGGGTAGCGGATACGAGCAGTACTTC.